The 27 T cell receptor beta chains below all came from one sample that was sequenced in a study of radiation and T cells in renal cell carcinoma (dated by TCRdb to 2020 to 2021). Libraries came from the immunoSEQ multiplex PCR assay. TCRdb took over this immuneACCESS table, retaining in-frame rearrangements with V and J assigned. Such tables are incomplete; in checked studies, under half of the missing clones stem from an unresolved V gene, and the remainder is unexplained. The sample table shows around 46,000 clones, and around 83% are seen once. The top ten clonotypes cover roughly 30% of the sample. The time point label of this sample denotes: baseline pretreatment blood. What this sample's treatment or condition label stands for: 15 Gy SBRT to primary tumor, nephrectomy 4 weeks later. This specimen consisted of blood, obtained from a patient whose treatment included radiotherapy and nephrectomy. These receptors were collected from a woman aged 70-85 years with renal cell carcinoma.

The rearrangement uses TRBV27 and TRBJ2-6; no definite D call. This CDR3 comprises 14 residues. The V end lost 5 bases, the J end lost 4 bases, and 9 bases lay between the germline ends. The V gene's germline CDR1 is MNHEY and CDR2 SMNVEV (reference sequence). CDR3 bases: TGTGCCAGCAGTGGCATGTCCGGGGCCAACGTCCTGACTTTC. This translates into CASSGMSGANVLTF.

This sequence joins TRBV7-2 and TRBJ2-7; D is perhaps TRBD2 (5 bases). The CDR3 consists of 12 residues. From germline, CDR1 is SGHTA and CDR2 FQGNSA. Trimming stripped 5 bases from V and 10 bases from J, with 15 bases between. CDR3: CASSPHAGTQYF. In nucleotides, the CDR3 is TGTGCCAGCAGCCCCCACGCGGGCACACAGTACTTC.

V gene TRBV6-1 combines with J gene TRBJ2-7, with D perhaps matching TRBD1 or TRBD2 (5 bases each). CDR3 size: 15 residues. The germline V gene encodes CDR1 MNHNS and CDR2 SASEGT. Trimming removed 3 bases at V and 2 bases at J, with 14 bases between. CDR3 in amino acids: CASSEGVPRAYEQYF. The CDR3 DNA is TGTGCCAGCAGTGAGGGGGTTCCGAGGGCCTACGAGCAGTACTTC.

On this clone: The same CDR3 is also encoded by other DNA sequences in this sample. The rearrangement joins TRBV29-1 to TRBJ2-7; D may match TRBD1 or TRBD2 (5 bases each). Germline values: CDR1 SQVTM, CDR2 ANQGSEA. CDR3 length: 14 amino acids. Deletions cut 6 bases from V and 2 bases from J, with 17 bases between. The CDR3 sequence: CSVSTGTLTYEQYF. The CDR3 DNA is TGCAGCGTATCAACCGGGACCCTGACCTACGAGCAGTACTTC.

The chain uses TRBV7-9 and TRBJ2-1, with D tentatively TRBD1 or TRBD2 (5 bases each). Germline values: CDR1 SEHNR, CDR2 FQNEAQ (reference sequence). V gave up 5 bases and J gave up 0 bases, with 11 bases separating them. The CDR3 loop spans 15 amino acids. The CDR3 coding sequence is TGTGCCAGCAGCCCGGGACGGAGCTCCTACAATGAGCAGTTCTTC. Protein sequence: CASSPGRSSYNEQFF.

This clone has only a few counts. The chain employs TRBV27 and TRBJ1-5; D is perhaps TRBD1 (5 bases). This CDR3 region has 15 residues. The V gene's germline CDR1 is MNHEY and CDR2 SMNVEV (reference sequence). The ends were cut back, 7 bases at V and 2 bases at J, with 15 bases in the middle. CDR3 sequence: CASTPVGDGNQPQHF. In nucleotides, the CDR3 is TGTGCCAGCACCCCCGTGGGGGATGGCAATCAGCCCCAGCATTTT.

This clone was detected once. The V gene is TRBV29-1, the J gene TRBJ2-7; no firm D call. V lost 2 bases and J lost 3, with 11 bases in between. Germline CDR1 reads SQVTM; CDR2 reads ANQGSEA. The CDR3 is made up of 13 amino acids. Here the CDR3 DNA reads TGCAGCGTTGAATCCCCCACGGGCTACGAGCAGTACTTC. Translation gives CSVESPTGYEQYF.

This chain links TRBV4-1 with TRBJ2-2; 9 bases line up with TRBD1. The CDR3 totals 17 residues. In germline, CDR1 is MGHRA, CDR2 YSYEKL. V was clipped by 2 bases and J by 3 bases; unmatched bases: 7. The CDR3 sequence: CASSQKSGQGYTGELFF. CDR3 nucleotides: TGCGCCAGCAGCCAAAAGTCTGGACAGGGGTACACCGGGGAGCTGTTTTTT.

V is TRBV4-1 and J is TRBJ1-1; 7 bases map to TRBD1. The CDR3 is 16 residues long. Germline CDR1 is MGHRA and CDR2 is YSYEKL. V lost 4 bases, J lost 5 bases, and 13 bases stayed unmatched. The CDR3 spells CASSLGTVKRFTEAFF. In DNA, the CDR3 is TGCGCCAGCAGCCTCGGGACAGTGAAGAGGTTTACTGAAGCTTTCTTT.

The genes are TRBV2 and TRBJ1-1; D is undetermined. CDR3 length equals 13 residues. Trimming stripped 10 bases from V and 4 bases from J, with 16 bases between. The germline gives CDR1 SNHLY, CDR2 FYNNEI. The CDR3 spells CATLKEAGTEAFF. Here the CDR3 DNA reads TGTGCCACCCTAAAAGAGGCAGGCACTGAAGCTTTCTTT.

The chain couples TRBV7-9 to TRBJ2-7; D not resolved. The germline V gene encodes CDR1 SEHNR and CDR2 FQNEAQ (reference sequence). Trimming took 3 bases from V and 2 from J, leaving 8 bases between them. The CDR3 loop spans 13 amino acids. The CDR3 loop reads CASSFTAAYEQYF. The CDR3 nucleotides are TGTGCCAGCAGCTTTACCGCCGCCTACGAGCAGTACTTC.

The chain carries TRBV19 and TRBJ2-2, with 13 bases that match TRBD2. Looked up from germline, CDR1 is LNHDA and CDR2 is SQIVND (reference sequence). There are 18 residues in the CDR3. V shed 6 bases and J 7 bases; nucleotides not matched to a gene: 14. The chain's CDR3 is CASSPHQLAGGPDGELFF. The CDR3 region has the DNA TGTGCCAGTAGCCCCCATCAACTAGCGGGAGGGCCCGACGGGGAGCTGTTTTTT.

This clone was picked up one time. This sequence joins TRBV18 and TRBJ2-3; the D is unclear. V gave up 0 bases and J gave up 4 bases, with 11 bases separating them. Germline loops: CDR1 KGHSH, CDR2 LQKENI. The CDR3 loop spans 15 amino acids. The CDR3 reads CASSPPVLSPDTQYF. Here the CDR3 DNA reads TGTGCCAGCTCACCACCGGTTCTGAGCCCAGATACGCAGTATTTT.

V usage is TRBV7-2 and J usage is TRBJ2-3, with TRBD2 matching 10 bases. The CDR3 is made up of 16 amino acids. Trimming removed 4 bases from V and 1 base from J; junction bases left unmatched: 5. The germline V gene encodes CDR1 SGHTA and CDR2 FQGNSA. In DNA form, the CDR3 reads TGTGCCAGCAGCTCCCGAGCGGGAGGGGGCACAGATACGCAGTATTTT. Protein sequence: CASSSRAGGGTDTQYF.

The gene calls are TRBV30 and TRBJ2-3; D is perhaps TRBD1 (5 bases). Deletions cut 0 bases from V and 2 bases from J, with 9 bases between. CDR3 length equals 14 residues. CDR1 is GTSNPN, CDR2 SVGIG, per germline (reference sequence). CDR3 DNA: TGTGCCTGGAGTGTACAGGTACACACAGATACGCAGTATTTT. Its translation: CAWSVQVHTDTQYF. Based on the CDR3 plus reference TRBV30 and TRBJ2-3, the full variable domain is SQTIHQWPATLVQPVGSPLSLECTVEGTSNPNLYWYRQAAGRGLQLLFYSVGIGQISSEVPQNLSASRPQDRQFILSSKKLLLSDSGFYLCAWSVQVHTDTQYFGPGTRLTVL.

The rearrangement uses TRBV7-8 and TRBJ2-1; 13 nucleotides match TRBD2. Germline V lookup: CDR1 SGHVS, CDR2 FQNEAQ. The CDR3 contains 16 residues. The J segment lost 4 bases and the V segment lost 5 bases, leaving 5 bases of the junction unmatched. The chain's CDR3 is CASSQGLAGPYNEQFF. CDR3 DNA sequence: TGTGCCAGCAGCCAGGGACTAGCGGGACCTTACAATGAGCAGTTCTTC.

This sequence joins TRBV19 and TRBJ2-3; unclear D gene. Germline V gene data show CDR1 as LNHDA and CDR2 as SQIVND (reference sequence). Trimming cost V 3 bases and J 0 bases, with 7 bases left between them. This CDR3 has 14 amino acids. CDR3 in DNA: TGTGCCAGTAGTATGGCCCGCAGCACAGATACGCAGTATTTT. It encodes CASSMARSTDTQYF.

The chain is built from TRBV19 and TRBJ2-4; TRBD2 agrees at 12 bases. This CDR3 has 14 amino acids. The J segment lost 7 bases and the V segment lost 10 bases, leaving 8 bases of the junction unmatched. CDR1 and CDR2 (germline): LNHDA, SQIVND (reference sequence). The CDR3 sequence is CATRLAGAGNIQYF. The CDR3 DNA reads TGTGCCACCCGACTAGCGGGAGCAGGGAACATTCAGTACTTC.

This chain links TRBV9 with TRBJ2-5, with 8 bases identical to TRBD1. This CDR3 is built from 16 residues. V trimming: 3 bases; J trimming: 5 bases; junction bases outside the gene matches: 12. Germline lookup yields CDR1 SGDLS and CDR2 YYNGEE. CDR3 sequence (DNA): TGTGCCAGCAGCGCGGAGGCAGGGGGCAACTATGAGACCCAGTACTTC. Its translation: CASSAEAGGNYETQYF.

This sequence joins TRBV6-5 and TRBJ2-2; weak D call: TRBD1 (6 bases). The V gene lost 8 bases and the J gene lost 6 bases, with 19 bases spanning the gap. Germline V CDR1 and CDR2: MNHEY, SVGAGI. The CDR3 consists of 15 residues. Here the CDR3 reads CASGGLYLQAGELFF. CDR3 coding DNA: TGTGCCAGCGGGGGCTTATATCTCCAGGCCGGGGAGCTGTTTTTT.

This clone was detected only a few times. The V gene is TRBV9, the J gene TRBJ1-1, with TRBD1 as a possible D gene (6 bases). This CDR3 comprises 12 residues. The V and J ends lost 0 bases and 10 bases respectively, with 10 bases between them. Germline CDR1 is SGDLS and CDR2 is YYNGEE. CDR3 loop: CASSVVGRGAFF. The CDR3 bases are TGTGCCAGCAGCGTAGTGGGCAGGGGAGCTTTCTTT.

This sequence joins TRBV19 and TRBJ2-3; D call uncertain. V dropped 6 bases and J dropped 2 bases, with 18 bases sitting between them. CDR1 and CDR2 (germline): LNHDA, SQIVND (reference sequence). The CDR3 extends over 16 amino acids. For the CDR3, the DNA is TGTGCCAGTAGGCCTGGGTCTACATCTAACACAGATACGCAGTATTTT. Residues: CASRPGSTSNTDTQYF.

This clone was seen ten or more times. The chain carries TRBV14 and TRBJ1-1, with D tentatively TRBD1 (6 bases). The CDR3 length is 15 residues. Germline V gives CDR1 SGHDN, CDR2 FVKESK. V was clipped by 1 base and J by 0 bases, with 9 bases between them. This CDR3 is CASSQAGALNTEAFF. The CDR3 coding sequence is TGTGCCAGCAGCCAAGCAGGGGCCTTGAACACTGAAGCTTTCTTT. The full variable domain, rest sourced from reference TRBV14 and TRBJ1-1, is EAGVTQFPSHSVIEKGQTVTLRCDPISGHDNLYWYRRVMGKEIKFLLHFVKESKQDESGMPNNRFLAERTGGTYSTLKVQPAELEDSGVYFCASSQAGALNTEAFFGQGTRLTVV.

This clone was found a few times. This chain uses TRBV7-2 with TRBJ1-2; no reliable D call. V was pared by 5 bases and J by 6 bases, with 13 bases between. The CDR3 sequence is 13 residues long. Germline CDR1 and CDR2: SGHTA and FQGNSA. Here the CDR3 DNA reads TGTGCCAGCAGCCTAAATGGGCAGAATGGCTACACCTTC. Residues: CASSLNGQNGYTF.

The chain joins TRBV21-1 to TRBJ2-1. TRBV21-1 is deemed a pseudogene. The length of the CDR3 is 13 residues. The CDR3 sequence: CASSHRPLNEQFF. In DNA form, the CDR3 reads TGTGCCAGCAGCCACCGCCCGCTCAATGAGCAGTTCTTC.

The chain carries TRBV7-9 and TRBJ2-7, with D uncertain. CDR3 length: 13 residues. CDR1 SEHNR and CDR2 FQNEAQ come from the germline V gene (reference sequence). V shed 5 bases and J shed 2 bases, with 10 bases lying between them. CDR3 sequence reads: CASSHYEPYEQYF. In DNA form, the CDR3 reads TGTGCCAGCAGCCACTACGAACCCTACGAGCAGTACTTC.

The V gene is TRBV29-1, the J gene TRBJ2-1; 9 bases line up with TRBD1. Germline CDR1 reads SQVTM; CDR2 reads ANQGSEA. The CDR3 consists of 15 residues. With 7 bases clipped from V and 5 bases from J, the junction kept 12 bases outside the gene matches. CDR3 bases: TGCAGCGCCGCCGGCAGGACAGGGGTTAACAATGAGCAGTTCTTC. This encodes CSAAGRTGVNNEQFF.